What follows are 31 T cell receptor beta chains derived from one specimen sequenced in a study of blood T cell repertoires in COVID-19. Sequenced by immunoSEQ multiplex PCR; TCRdb stores in-frame clones only, minus some. The sample has 330,000 or so clones, more than 85% seen once; the top ten hold approximately 17%. The sequencing sample was made of PBMCs or T cells enriched from blood (not recorded which). These receptors all stem from a woman in her thirties who had recovered from COVID-19.

The chain links TRBV7-3 to TRBJ1-1; D is ambiguous. The V gene's germline CDR1 is SGHTA and CDR2 FQGTGA. The CDR3 totals 13 residues. The ends were cut back, 4 bases at V and 2 bases at J, with 8 bases in the middle. CDR3 protein: CASSSQRNTEAFF. The CDR3 bases are TGTGCCAGCAGCTCCCAGCGAAACACTGAAGCTTTCTTT.

The chain uses TRBV6-1 and TRBJ2-5, with 7 bases that match TRBD1. The junction had 6 bases not matched to a gene; V was cut back by 3 bases and J by 5 bases. Germline V gives CDR1 MNHNS, CDR2 SASEGT. CDR3 length equals 14 residues. Here the CDR3 DNA reads TGTGCCAGCAGTGAGGACAGGAGCCCGGAGACCCAGTACTTC. It encodes CASSEDRSPETQYF.

The rearrangement links TRBV7-2 to TRBJ1-3, with a tentative D call TRBD1 (6 bases). In germline, CDR1 is SGHTA, CDR2 FQGNSA. The CDR3 loop spans 16 amino acids. The V end was cut by 1 base, the J end by 2 bases, with 12 bases between. The CDR3 spells CASSLVGGSAGNTIYF. CDR3 sequence (DNA): TGTGCCAGCAGCTTAGTTGGGGGCAGCGCTGGAAACACCATATATTTT.

The chain couples TRBV5-8 to TRBJ2-3; 9 nucleotides match TRBD2. The germline CDR1 and CDR2 sequences are SGHTS and YDEGEE. V was clipped by 10 bases and J by 2 bases; unmatched bases: 8. The CDR3 is made up of 14 amino acids. The CDR3 region is CAGERGAITDTQYF. The CDR3 DNA is TGTGCCGGCGAGCGGGGGGCCATCACAGATACGCAGTATTTT.

CDR3 sequence reads: CASSPAGTSNNEQFF. CDR3 sequence (DNA): TGTGCCAGCAGCCCGGCCGGGACAAGTAACAATGAGCAGTTCTTC. V is TRBV6-2 or TRBV6-3 and J is TRBJ2-1; the D gene is possibly TRBD1 (6 bases). Germline CDR1 and CDR2: MNHEY and SVGEGT. V was pared by 6 bases and J by 5 bases, with 17 bases between. The CDR3 loop spans 15 amino acids.

The CDR3 DNA reads TGTGCCACCAGCGGGGAGAACGGCTACACCTTC. Amino acids: CATSGENGYTF. This chain links TRBV15 with TRBJ1-2; the D is unclear. Germline lookup yields CDR1 LNHNV and CDR2 YYDKDF (reference sequence). Trimming shortened V by 5 bases and J by 8 bases, and 9 bases separated the two germline ends. CDR3 size: 11 residues. Drawing the rest from reference TRBV15 and TRBJ1-2, the complete variable domain is DAMVIQNPRYQVTQFGKPVTLSCSQTLNHNVMYWYQQKSSQAPKLLFHYYDKDFNNEADTPDNFQSRRPNTSFCFLDIRSPGLGDTAMYLCATSGENGYTFGSGTRLTVV.

V gene TRBV28 combines with J gene TRBJ2-1; 10 bases fit TRBD2. The CDR3 consists of 15 residues. J was trimmed by 5 bases and V by 3 bases; bases with no gene match: 4. Germline V gene sequence: CDR1 MDHEN, CDR2 SYDVKM. CDR3: CASSLILAGDNEQFF. CDR3 nucleotides: TGTGCCAGCAGTTTGATCCTAGCGGGGGACAATGAGCAGTTCTTC. Combining the CDR3 with reference TRBV28 and TRBJ2-1 gives the whole variable domain DVKVTQSSRYLVKRTGEKVFLECVQDMDHENMFWYRQDPGLGLRLIYFSYDVKMKEKGDIPEGYSVSREKKERFSLILESASTNQTSMYLCASSLILAGDNEQFFGPGTRLTVL.

The chain is built from TRBV2 and TRBJ1-3; D remains ambiguous. Germline V gene data show CDR1 as SNHLY and CDR2 as FYNNEI. Trimming took 8 bases from V and 0 from J, leaving 11 bases between them. CDR3 length equals 14 residues. Here the CDR3 reads CASASLYSGNTIYF. The DNA of the CDR3 is TGTGCCAGCGCAAGCCTCTACTCTGGAAACACCATATATTTT.

This chain connects TRBV6-5 to TRBJ2-7; the D is unclear. The CDR3 has 13 amino acids. Per the germline V gene, CDR1 is MNHEY and CDR2 is SVGAGI. V lost 5 bases, J lost 2 bases, and 10 bases lay in between. The chain's CDR3 is CASSSFRTYEQYF. Here the CDR3 DNA reads TGTGCCAGCAGTAGTTTTAGAACCTACGAGCAGTACTTC.

V and J are TRBV29-1 and TRBJ1-2, with D unclear. V lost 7 bases and J lost 7, with 22 bases in between. The CDR3 sequence is 14 residues long. Germline CDR1 SQVTM, CDR2 ANQGSEA. The CDR3 reads CSASDPREKGGYTF. The CDR3 DNA is TGCAGCGCCTCAGATCCCCGGGAAAAGGGTGGCTACACCTTC.

This chain joins TRBV30 and TRBJ1-1; D uncertain. Germline loops: CDR1 GTSNPN, CDR2 SVGIG (reference sequence). The CDR3 length is 13 residues. The ends were cut back, 5 bases at V and 1 base at J, with 11 bases in the middle. CDR3 region: CAWRRQPNTEAFF. Written as DNA, the CDR3 is TGTGCCTGGCGGAGGCAACCGAACACTGAAGCTTTCTTT.

The V gene is TRBV3-1 (or the pseudogene TRBV3-2), the J gene TRBJ1-6; unclear D gene. Germline assignment: CDR1 LGHDT and CDR2 YNNKEL (reference sequence). The CDR3 covers 16 residues. Trimming cost V 5 bases and J 2 bases, with 13 bases left between them. CDR3 DNA: TGTGCCAGCAGCGCCATCGCAGTTACCTATAATTCACCCCTCCACTTT. Translating it yields CASSAIAVTYNSPLHF.

This clone was recorded a few times. The chain employs TRBV19 and TRBJ2-6; possibly TRBD2 for D (6 bases). Germline V CDR1 and CDR2: LNHDA, SQIVND (reference sequence). This CDR3 comprises 15 residues. Between the trimmed V and J ends, which lost 5 bases and 2 bases, there was a span of 10 bases. The CDR3: CASSGGFPGANVLTF. The DNA of the CDR3 is TGTGCCAGTAGTGGGGGGTTTCCTGGGGCCAACGTCCTGACTTTC.

The J gene is TRBJ2-3, the V gene TRBV5-1; TRBD2 matches at 10 bases. This CDR3 has 13 amino acids. V lost 4 bases and J lost 7; bases outside the gene matches: 3. Germline V lookup: CDR1 SGHRS, CDR2 YFSETQ. DNA for the CDR3: TGCGCCAGCAGCACTAGCGGGATAAATACGCAGTATTTT. Its protein product is CASSTSGINTQYF.

The genes are TRBV7-3 and TRBJ2-1, with TRBD2 as a possible D gene (6 bases). Trimming stripped 1 base from V and 4 bases from J, with 14 bases between. Germline CDR1 SGHTA, CDR2 FQGTGA. The CDR3 spans 16 residues. DNA of the CDR3: TGTGCCAGCAGCTTAAGGGCGGGGTCTATATACAATGAGCAGTTCTTC. Translating gives CASSLRAGSIYNEQFF.

The rearrangement joins TRBV4-1 to TRBJ1-3, with D unclear. The CDR3 loop spans 18 amino acids. Trimming pared 1 base from V and 0 bases from J, leaving 16 bases between. The germline V gene has CDR1 MGHRA and CDR2 YSYEKL. The CDR3 region has the DNA TGCGCCAGCAGCCAAGGCCCGGTTCGTATGAGCTCTGGAAACACCATATATTTT. Its translation is CASSQGPVRMSSGNTIYF.

The chain links TRBV6-5 to TRBJ1-3; perhaps TRBD1 as D (5 bases). There are 14 residues in the CDR3. Germline V gene sequence: CDR1 MNHEY, CDR2 SVGAGI. Trimming took 6 bases from V and 8 from J, leaving 17 bases between them. The CDR3 region has the DNA TGTGCCAGCAGGCGGGGGAAGGGAACGGACACCATATATTTT. This translates into CASRRGKGTDTIYF.

The chain couples TRBV11-1 to TRBJ2-1; 7 bases line up with TRBD1. With V trimmed by 0 bases and J by 1 base, 3 bases remained unmatched. The CDR3 is 16 residues long. Germline V gene sequence: CDR1 SGHAT, CDR2 FQDESV (reference sequence). The CDR3 region is CASSLAGDRSYNEQFF. DNA of the CDR3: TGTGCCAGCAGCTTAGCGGGGGACAGATCCTACAATGAGCAGTTCTTC.

This clone has just a few counts. The chain joins TRBV19 to TRBJ2-7, with a weak D call TRBD1 (6 bases). Trimming pared 0 bases from V and 5 bases from J, leaving 17 bases between. Per germline, CDR1 LNHDA and CDR2 SQIVND (reference sequence). The CDR3 has 16 amino acids. CDR3 region: CASSIDSGTRSHEQYF. CDR3 DNA: TGTGCCAGTAGTATAGATTCAGGGACAAGATCACACGAGCAGTACTTC.

The gene calls are TRBV18 and TRBJ2-1; the match to TRBD2 covers 7 bases. Per the germline V gene, CDR1 is KGHSH and CDR2 is LQKENI. Trimming removed 1 base from V and 2 bases from J; junction bases left unmatched: 5. There are 16 residues in the CDR3. The CDR3 protein is CASSPLREGPYNEQFF. In DNA form, the CDR3 reads TGTGCCAGCTCACCACTGAGGGAGGGACCCTACAATGAGCAGTTCTTC. The complete variable domain, with remaining parts taken from reference TRBV18 and TRBJ2-1, reads NAGVMQNPRHLVRRRGQEARLRCSPMKGHSHVYWYRQLPEEGLKFMVYLQKENIIDESGMPKERFSAEFPKEGPSILRIQQVVRGDSAAYFCASSPLREGPYNEQFFGPGTRLTVL.

The rearrangement uses TRBV28 and TRBJ2-1; 7 bases match TRBD2. V was pared by 5 bases and J by 0 bases, with 10 bases of the junction left unmatched. Germline loops: CDR1 MDHEN, CDR2 SYDVKM. This CDR3 has 17 amino acids. CDR3 sequence: CASSLDPGGSSYNEQFF. The DNA of the CDR3 is TGTGCCAGCAGTCTCGACCCCGGCGGGAGCTCCTACAATGAGCAGTTCTTC.

The rearrangement joins TRBV5-8 to TRBJ2-7, with TRBD2 matching 7 bases. The CDR3 contains 12 residues. Trimming cost V 5 bases and J 6 bases; bases outside gene matches: 5. The germline V gene encodes CDR1 SGHTS and CDR2 YDEGEE. The CDR3 loop reads CASRRTSVEQYF. Written as DNA, the CDR3 is TGTGCCAGCAGACGTACTAGCGTCGAGCAGTACTTC.

The chain links TRBV15 to TRBJ2-3, with TRBD2 matching 8 bases. Germline V gives CDR1 LNHNV, CDR2 YYDKDF (reference sequence). V was clipped by 3 bases and J by 0 bases; unmatched bases: 5. The CDR3 has 16 residues. Here the CDR3 reads CATSRTGGRSTDTQYF. CDR3 sequence (DNA): TGTGCCACCAGCAGGACGGGCGGGAGGAGCACAGATACGCAGTATTTT. Combining the CDR3 with reference TRBV15 and TRBJ2-3 gives the whole variable domain DAMVIQNPRYQVTQFGKPVTLSCSQTLNHNVMYWYQQKSSQAPKLLFHYYDKDFNNEADTPDNFQSRRPNTSFCFLDIRSPGLGDTAMYLCATSRTGGRSTDTQYFGPGTRLTVL.

V is TRBV6-5 and J is TRBJ1-5; 11 bases map to TRBD1. Germline V gene sequence: CDR1 MNHEY, CDR2 SVGAGI. V shed 7 bases, J shed 6 bases, and the junction held 5 bases outside the gene matches. CDR3 size: 14 residues. The chain's CDR3 is CASTGTGGVQPQHF. CDR3 nucleotides: TGTGCCAGCACCGGGACAGGGGGAGTTCAGCCCCAGCATTTT.

Comment on this clone: The junction departs from the called germline gene at one end, perhaps through a read error. The chain joins TRBV7-7 to TRBJ1-4; TRBD1 might be the D (5 bases). Germline V gene sequence: CDR1 SSHAT, CDR2 FNYEAQ (reference sequence). This CDR3 contains 18 residues. As DNA, the CDR3 is TGTGCTAGCAGCTTATTATTCCGGGAGGGGTCAATTTGGGAAAAACTGTTTTTT. Its protein is CASSLLFREGSIWEKLFF.

This chain joins TRBV7-2 and TRBJ1-1; a possible D gene is TRBD1 (5 bases). CDR3 length equals 14 residues. Trimming stripped 1 base from V and 5 bases from J, with 11 bases between. The V gene's germline CDR1 is SGHTA and CDR2 FQGNSA. The CDR3 loop is CASSLGVGGTEAFF. The CDR3 nucleotides read TGTGCCAGCAGCTTAGGGGTGGGGGGTACTGAAGCTTTCTTT.

The rearrangement joins TRBV5-1 to TRBJ1-3, with 7 positions matching TRBD1. CDR1 and CDR2 (germline): SGHRS, YFSETQ. This CDR3 comprises 15 residues. With V trimmed by 4 bases and J by 3 bases, 7 bases remained unmatched. The CDR3 nucleotides read TGCGCCAGCAGCCCGGGGGGGACAGTTGGAAACACCATATATTTT. This encodes CASSPGGTVGNTIYF.

The V gene is TRBV5-4, the J gene TRBJ1-2; TRBD1 might be the D (5 bases). V lost 1 base and J lost 8, with 15 bases in between. The CDR3 has 14 residues. Per germline, CDR1 SGHNT and CDR2 YYREEE (reference sequence). The CDR3 sequence is CASSLSGRGGGYTF. The CDR3 nucleotides are TGTGCCAGCAGCTTGTCGGGGAGGGGTGGAGGCTACACCTTC.

There are a few counts of this clone. The sample holds other DNA sequences that translate to the same CDR3. The CDR3 spells CASSEAGTSYEQYF. As DNA, the CDR3 is TGTGCCAGCAGTGAAGCAGGGACTTCCTACGAGCAGTACTTC. This chain links TRBV6-1 with TRBJ2-7, with a possible D match to TRBD2 (6 bases). Trimming cost V 0 bases and J 1 base, with 7 bases left between them. CDR1 is MNHNS and CDR2 is SASEGT in the germline V gene. The CDR3 runs to 14 residues.

The chain joins TRBV6-5 to TRBJ2-1; D perhaps matches TRBD1 (5 bases). V was trimmed by 0 bases and J by 2 bases, leaving 11 bases between them. CDR3 length: 16 amino acids. CDR1 is MNHEY, CDR2 SVGAGI, per germline. The CDR3 coding sequence is TGTGCCAGCAGTTACTCGAGTCAGGGTGCCTACAATGAGCAGTTCTTC. Its translation: CASSYSSQGAYNEQFF.

The chain combines TRBV5-1 with TRBJ1-1; 10 nucleotides match TRBD1. J lost 1 base, V lost 2 bases, and 11 bases had no gene match. The length of the CDR3 is 18 residues. Per the germline V gene, CDR1 is SGHRS and CDR2 is YFSETQ. CDR3 residues: CASSFSTTGQGGNTEAFF. The CDR3 DNA reads TGCGCCAGCAGCTTCAGCACGACCGGACAGGGGGGGAACACTGAAGCTTTCTTT.